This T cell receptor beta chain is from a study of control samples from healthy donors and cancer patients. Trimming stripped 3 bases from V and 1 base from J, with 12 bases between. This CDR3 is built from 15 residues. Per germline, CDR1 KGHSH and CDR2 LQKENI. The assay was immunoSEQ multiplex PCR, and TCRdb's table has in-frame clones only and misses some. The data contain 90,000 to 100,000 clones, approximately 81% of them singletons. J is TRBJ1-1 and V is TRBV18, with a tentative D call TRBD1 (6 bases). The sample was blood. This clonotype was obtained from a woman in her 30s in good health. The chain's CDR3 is CASSPRGDWNTEAFF. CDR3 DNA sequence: TGTGCCAGCTCACCCAGGGGCGACTGGAACACTGAAGCTTTCTTT.